Listed below are T cell receptor beta chains from one sample, sequenced in a study of blood T cell repertoires in COVID-19. Only in-frame clones appear in the TCRdb table, and some are missing; sequencing was by immunoSEQ multiplex PCR. This repertoire shows 57,000 or so clones, roughly 90% found once; its top ten account for about a fifth. The sequenced material came from peripheral blood. Receptors were obtained from a woman between 50 and 59 years old with active or convalescent COVID-19. CDR3s include the opening cysteine and the closing phenylalanine or tryptophan. Each record gives: J gene, D gene, CDR3 length, clone size, V gene, CDR3 DNA, CDR3 protein. The D gene is left open where the match is weak. The size of a clone is reported for some rows only, either as once, few or many, or as a class for expanded clones.

TRBJ2-2 TRBD2 15 . TRBV7-9 TGTGCCAGCAGTCCAGCGGGAGGCCACACCGGGGAGCTGTTTTTT CASSPAGGHTGELFF
TRBJ2-3 . 15 . TRBV27 TGTGCCAGCAGTTTAGGAGGTTACGGTGGGGATACGCAGTATTTT CASSLGGYGGDTQYF
TRBJ2-5 TRBD1 15 . TRBV6-2/TRBV6-3 TGTGCCAGCAGTTATTGGACAGGGCGGGAAGAGACCCAGTACTTC CASSYWTGREETQYF
TRBJ1-1 . 13 . TRBV19 TGTGCCAGTAGACTATCGGGGGGTGGTGAAGCTTTCTTT CASRLSGGGEAFF
TRBJ1-5 . 15 . TRBV6-6 TGTGCCAGCAGTCCAACAGGGTTGGGCAATCAGCCCCAGCATTTT CASSPTGLGNQPQHF
TRBJ2-1 . 16 . TRBV18 TGTGCCAGCTCACCCGACGCGCAGGGGGGTGTAGATGAGCAGTTCTTC CASSPDAQGGVDEQFF
TRBJ1-4 . 15 . TRBV15 TGTGCCACCAGCAGGTTGAAGGGGGCTAATGAAAAACTGTTTTTT CATSRLKGANEKLFF
TRBJ1-4 . 13 few TRBV10-1 TGCGCCAGCAGTGAGTCGGGGGCAGAAAAACTGTTTTTT CASSESGAEKLFF
TRBJ1-6 . 14 . TRBV3-1/TRBV3-2 TGTGCCAGCAGCCTGGAGTACTATAATTCACCCCTCCACTTT CASSLEYYNSPLHF
TRBJ1-2 TRBD1 14 . TRBV13 TGTGCCAGCATCGGACAGGAAGGCAACTATGGCTACACCTTC CASIGQEGNYGYTF
TRBJ2-2 . 16 . TRBV19 TGTGCCAGTAGTATATGGGGGCGGTACTCTACCGGGGAGCTGTTTTTT CASSIWGRYSTGELFF
TRBJ2-5 TRBD2 14 . TRBV9 TGTGCCAGCAGCGTAGGACTAGCGGGGGAGACCCAGTACTTC CASSVGLAGETQYF
TRBJ2-5 TRBD2 15 once TRBV9 TGTGCCAGCAGATCCGGACTAGCTCAAATGGAGACCCAGTACTTC CASRSGLAQMETQYF
TRBJ2-5 . 13 . TRBV7-3 TGTGCCAGCAGCTTAGGGCCCCCAGAGACCCAGTACTTC CASSLGPPETQYF
TRBJ1-1 TRBD1 12 . TRBV30 TGTGCCTGGGACAGGGTGAACACTGAAGCTTTCTTT CAWDRVNTEAFF
TRBJ1-2 . 13 once TRBV19 TGTGCCAGTAGCCAGACAGTCTACGGTGGCTACACCTTC CASSQTVYGGYTF
TRBJ2-5 TRBD2 15 . TRBV27 TGTGCCAGCAGTTTAGTAGCGGGCTTCCAAGAGACCCAGTACTTC CASSLVAGFQETQYF
TRBJ1-1 . 13 . TRBV5-6 TGTGCCAGCGGGGCCGGGTTGAACACTGAAGCTTTCTTT CASGAGLNTEAFF
TRBJ2-7 TRBD2 17 . TRBV29-1 TGCAGCGTCCGGACTAGCGGGAGGGCCAGGGATCCCTACGAGCAGTACTTC CSVRTSGRARDPYEQYF
TRBJ2-7 . 14 . TRBV2 TGTGCCAGCAGTGAAGCGACAGGAACCTACGAGCAGTACTTC CASSEATGTYEQYF
TRBJ1-2 TRBD1 12 . TRBV29-1 TGCAGCGTTACCACAGGGGGTCGCGAATACACCTTC CSVTTGGREYTF
TRBJ1-5 . 13 . TRBV6-5 TGTGCCAGCAGTCGACAGAGCAATCAGCCCCAGCATTTT CASSRQSNQPQHF
TRBJ2-3 TRBD2 18 . TRBV19 TGTGCCAGTAGTATAGAAGGGTCTAGCGGGCGCTTCACAGATACGCAGTATTTT CASSIEGSSGRFTDTQYF
TRBJ1-1 TRBD1 14 . TRBV27 TGTGCCAGCAGTTTATCGGACAGGGGGACTGAAGCTTTCTTT CASSLSDRGTEAFF
TRBJ2-7 . 16 . TRBV7-9 TGTGCCAGCAGCCCAGCTCTAGGCATCCACTCCTACGAGCAGTACTTC CASSPALGIHSYEQYF
TRBJ1-1 TRBD1 15 . TRBV5-6 TGTGCCAGCAGCTTCAGACAGGGAGCGAACACTGAAGCTTTCTTT CASSFRQGANTEAFF
TRBJ2-7 TRBD2 14 . TRBV6-5 TGTGCCAGCAGTTTTGCGGGAGGGCCGTACGAGCAGTACTTC CASSFAGGPYEQYF
TRBJ1-2 TRBD1 16 . TRBV15 TGTGCCACCAGCGAGGACAGGGGCCGAGCTAACTATGGCTACACCTTC CATSEDRGRANYGYTF
TRBJ1-1 . 17 . TRBV19 TGTGCCAGTAGTATAGAAGGGACGGGGATGGGGGGCACTGAAGCTTTCTTT CASSIEGTGMGGTEAFF
TRBJ1-3 TRBD1 16 . TRBV6-6 TGTGCCAGCAGTTACTACAGGGACAGCTCTGGAAACACCATATATTTT CASSYYRDSSGNTIYF
TRBJ2-3 TRBD2 15 . TRBV7-6 TGTGCCAGCAGCCCACCGACTAGCGAGGAAGCTACGCAGTATTTT CASSPPTSEEATQYF
TRBJ1-3 TRBD1 13 . TRBV9 TGTGCCAGCAGCGGCGACAGGGGCAACACCATATATTTT CASSGDRGNTIYF
TRBJ1-2 TRBD1 16 . TRBV28 TGTGCCAGCAGCCCTCGGCCGGGTGACAGGGGTTATGGCTACACCTTC CASSPRPGDRGYGYTF
TRBJ2-5 . 12 . TRBV3-1/TRBV3-2 TGTGCCAGCAGCCGTCGAGCAGAGACCCAGTACTTC CASSRRAETQYF
TRBJ2-7 TRBD1 17 . TRBV15 TGTGCCACCAGCAGAGGGAGAGGTCCAGGACAGGGGTACGAGCAGTACTTC CATSRGRGPGQGYEQYF
TRBJ2-7 TRBD1 14 . TRBV6-6 TGTGCCAGCAGTTACTCCGGGACAGGGTCCGAGCAGTACTTC CASSYSGTGSEQYF